This is a list of T cell receptor beta chains from one sample in a study of cytomegalovirus exposure and HLA in healthy donors. Profiled with immunoSEQ multiplex PCR; TCRdb holds only in-frame clones, not every one. The sample includes under 200,000 clones, approximately 86% seen only once; the top ten take under 2%. Material: PBMCs. The source of these receptors is a woman between 18 and 30 years old in good health and CMV-seronegative. CDR3s include the opening cysteine and the closing phenylalanine or tryptophan. D genes are given only for firm matches. Clone size appears in some rows only: once, few, many, or a class for an expanded clone.

j_call: TRBJ2-7; clone_size: once; d_call: TRBD2; v_call: TRBV11-2; cdr3_aa: CASSLKLAGAYEQYF; cdr3_nt: TGTGCCAGCAGCTTAAAGCTAGCGGGAGCGTACGAGCAGTACTTC
j_call: TRBJ2-1; clone_size: -; d_call: TRBD2; v_call: TRBV27; cdr3_aa: CASSLLLAAYNEQFF; cdr3_nt: TGTGCCAGCAGTTTATTGCTAGCGGCCTACAATGAGCAGTTCTTC
j_call: TRBJ2-7; clone_size: -; d_call: TRBD2; v_call: TRBV27; cdr3_aa: CASSQAGFYSYEQYF; cdr3_nt: TGTGCCAGCAGCCAAGCGGGATTTTATTCCTACGAGCAGTACTTC
j_call: TRBJ1-2; clone_size: -; d_call: -; v_call: TRBV6-4; cdr3_aa: CASSDGLDRPYGYTF; cdr3_nt: TGTGCCAGCAGTGACGGACTTGACAGGCCCTATGGCTACACCTTC
j_call: TRBJ1-1; clone_size: -; d_call: -; v_call: TRBV14; cdr3_aa: CASSQDRRGGFSMGTEAFF; cdr3_nt: TGTGCCAGCAGCCAAGATCGGCGGGGTGGGTTCTCAATGGGCACTGAAGCTTTCTTT
j_call: TRBJ2-1; clone_size: -; d_call: -; v_call: TRBV5-1; cdr3_aa: CASNEGDYNEQFF; cdr3_nt: TGCGCCAGCAACGAGGGGGACTACAATGAGCAGTTCTTC
j_call: TRBJ2-1; clone_size: -; d_call: -; v_call: TRBV29-1; cdr3_aa: CSAGLRRAYNEQFF; cdr3_nt: TGCAGCGCCGGTTTGCGGCGGGCTTACAATGAGCAGTTCTTC
j_call: TRBJ2-7; clone_size: -; d_call: TRBD1; v_call: TRBV11-1; cdr3_aa: CASSRTGQGDYEQYF; cdr3_nt: TGTGCCAGCAGCCGTACGGGACAGGGGGACTACGAGCAGTACTTC
j_call: TRBJ2-7; clone_size: -; d_call: TRBD2; v_call: TRBV7-2; cdr3_aa: CASSRTSGAAYEQYF; cdr3_nt: TGTGCCAGCAGCCGGACTAGCGGGGCAGCCTACGAGCAGTACTTC
j_call: TRBJ2-7; clone_size: -; d_call: -; v_call: TRBV7-8; cdr3_aa: CASSFSSPLTSRGSYEQYF; cdr3_nt: TGTGCCAGCAGCTTTAGCAGTCCCCTGACTAGCAGGGGAAGCTACGAGCAGTACTTC
j_call: TRBJ2-7; clone_size: -; d_call: -; v_call: TRBV30; cdr3_aa: CAWTSYSRYEQYF; cdr3_nt: TGTGCCTGGACCTCCTATTCACGGTACGAGCAGTACTTC
j_call: TRBJ1-2; clone_size: -; d_call: -; v_call: TRBV10-2; cdr3_aa: CASSDGRAAGYTF; cdr3_nt: TGCGCCAGCAGTGACGGGAGAGCGGCTGGCTACACCTTC
j_call: TRBJ1-1; clone_size: few; d_call: -; v_call: TRBV28; cdr3_aa: CASSGPGGNTEAFF; cdr3_nt: TGTGCCAGCAGTGGCCCCGGGGGGAACACTGAAGCTTTCTTT
j_call: TRBJ2-7; clone_size: -; d_call: -; v_call: TRBV11-2; cdr3_aa: CASRPPQGSSYEQYF; cdr3_nt: TGTGCCAGCAGGCCACCTCAGGGGAGCTCCTACGAGCAGTACTTC
j_call: TRBJ2-6; clone_size: -; d_call: -; v_call: TRBV4-2; cdr3_aa: CASSQTGSGANVLTF; cdr3_nt: TGTGCCAGCAGCCAAACAGGCTCTGGGGCCAACGTCCTGACTTTC
j_call: TRBJ1-6; clone_size: -; d_call: TRBD1; v_call: TRBV4-2; cdr3_aa: CASSQVGQENSPLHF; cdr3_nt: TGTGCCAGCAGCCAAGTGGGACAGGAAAATTCACCCCTCCACTTT
j_call: TRBJ1-1; clone_size: -; d_call: -; v_call: TRBV9; cdr3_aa: CASSEPWQGGYTEAFF; cdr3_nt: TGTGCCAGCAGCGAACCCTGGCAGGGTGGGTACACTGAAGCTTTCTTT
j_call: TRBJ1-3; clone_size: -; d_call: TRBD1; v_call: TRBV6-1; cdr3_aa: CASRNRGDPYF; cdr3_nt: TGTGCCAGCAGAAACAGGGGAGACCCATATTTT
j_call: TRBJ2-3; clone_size: -; d_call: -; v_call: TRBV16; cdr3_aa: CASSHTPSLQQADTQYF; cdr3_nt: TGTGCCAGCAGCCACACACCCTCCCTCCAACAGGCAGATACGCAGTATTTT
j_call: TRBJ2-7; clone_size: once; d_call: TRBD2; v_call: TRBV7-6; cdr3_aa: CASSSLAGTSYEQYF; cdr3_nt: TGTGCCAGCAGCTCTTTAGCGGGGACCTCCTACGAGCAGTACTTC
j_call: TRBJ2-5; clone_size: -; d_call: TRBD2; v_call: TRBV2; cdr3_aa: CASVLAGEVETQYF; cdr3_nt: TGTGCCAGCGTTTTAGCGGGGGAGGTAGAGACCCAGTACTTC
j_call: TRBJ1-2; clone_size: -; d_call: TRBD1; v_call: TRBV2; cdr3_aa: CASPVRDRTSYTF; cdr3_nt: TGTGCCAGCCCGGTTAGGGACAGGACCAGCTACACCTTC
j_call: TRBJ2-3; clone_size: -; d_call: TRBD1; v_call: TRBV18; cdr3_aa: CASSPGRGLGTDTQYF; cdr3_nt: TGTGCCAGCTCACCGGGAAGGGGGCTGGGGACAGATACGCAGTATTTT
j_call: TRBJ2-1; clone_size: -; d_call: TRBD2; v_call: TRBV12-5; cdr3_aa: CASGLVAVTSGGYNEQFF; cdr3_nt: TGTGCTAGTGGTTTGGTCGCCGTGACTAGCGGGGGCTACAATGAGCAGTTCTTC
j_call: TRBJ1-3; clone_size: -; d_call: -; v_call: TRBV6-1; cdr3_aa: CASSAQEGAGNTIYF; cdr3_nt: TGTGCCAGCAGCGCCCAGGAAGGGGCTGGAAACACCATATATTTT
j_call: TRBJ1-2; clone_size: -; d_call: TRBD1; v_call: TRBV6-1; cdr3_aa: CASRDWDSHYGYTF; cdr3_nt: TGTGCCAGCAGGGACTGGGACAGCCACTATGGCTACACCTTC
j_call: TRBJ2-7; clone_size: -; d_call: -; v_call: TRBV20-1; cdr3_aa: CSALQGWEQYF; cdr3_nt: TGCAGTGCCCTACAGGGCTGGGAGCAGTACTTC